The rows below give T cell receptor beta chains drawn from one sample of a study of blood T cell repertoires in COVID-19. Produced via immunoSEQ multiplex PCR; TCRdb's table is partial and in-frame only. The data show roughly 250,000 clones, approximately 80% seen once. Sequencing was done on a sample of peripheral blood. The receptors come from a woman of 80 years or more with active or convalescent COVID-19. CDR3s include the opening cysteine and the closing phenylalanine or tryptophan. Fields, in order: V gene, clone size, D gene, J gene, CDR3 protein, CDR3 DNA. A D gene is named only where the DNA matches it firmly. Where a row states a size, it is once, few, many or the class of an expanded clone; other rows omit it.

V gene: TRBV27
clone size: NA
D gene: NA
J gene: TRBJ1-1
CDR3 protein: CASSLSVAFGVRNTEAFF
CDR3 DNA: TGTGCCAGCAGTTTATCGGTAGCGTTTGGGGTTCGGAACACTGAAGCTTTCTTT

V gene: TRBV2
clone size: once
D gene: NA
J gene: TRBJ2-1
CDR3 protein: CASGPYNEQFF
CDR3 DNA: TGTGCCAGCGGGCCCTACAATGAGCAGTTCTTC

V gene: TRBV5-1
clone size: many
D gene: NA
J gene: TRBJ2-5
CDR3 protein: CASSTGQSQETQYF
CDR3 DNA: TGCGCCAGCAGCACGGGACAATCCCAAGAGACCCAGTACTTC

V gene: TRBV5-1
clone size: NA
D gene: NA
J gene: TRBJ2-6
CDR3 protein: CASSLLGAGANVLTF
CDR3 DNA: TGCGCCAGCAGCTTGTTAGGGGCTGGGGCCAACGTCCTGACTTTC

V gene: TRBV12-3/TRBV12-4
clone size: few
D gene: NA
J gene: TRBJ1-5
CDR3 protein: CASSLGGPQHF
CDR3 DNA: TGTGCCAGCAGTTTGGGGGGGCCCCAGCATTTT

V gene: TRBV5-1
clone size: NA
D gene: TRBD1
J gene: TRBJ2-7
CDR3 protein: CASSSAGQVVRVSSF
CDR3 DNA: TGCGCCAGCAGCAGTGCGGGACAGGTGGTTAGGGTGTCATCTTTC

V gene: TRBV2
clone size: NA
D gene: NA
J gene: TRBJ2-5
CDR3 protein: CASSPLTGSGATQYF
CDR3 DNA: TGTGCCAGCAGTCCTTTAACAGGGAGTGGGGCGACCCAGTACTTC

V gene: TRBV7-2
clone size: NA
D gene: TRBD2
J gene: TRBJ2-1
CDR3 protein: CASSLYGGRNSQFF
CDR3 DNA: TGTGCCAGCAGCTTGTATGGCGGGAGAAACTCACAGTTCTTC

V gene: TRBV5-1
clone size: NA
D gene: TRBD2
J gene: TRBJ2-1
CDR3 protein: CASHRTSGSYEQFF
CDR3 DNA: TGCGCCAGCCACCGGACTAGCGGGAGTTATGAGCAGTTCTTC

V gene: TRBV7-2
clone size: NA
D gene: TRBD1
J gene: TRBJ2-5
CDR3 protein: CASSQRTGGYSETQYF
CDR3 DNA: TGTGCCAGCAGCCAACGGACAGGGGGTTATTCGGAGACCCAGTACTTC

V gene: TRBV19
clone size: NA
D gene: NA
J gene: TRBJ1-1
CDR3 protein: CASSMTGGYGTEAFF
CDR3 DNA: TGTGCCAGTAGTATGACTGGAGGTTACGGCACTGAAGCTTTCTTT

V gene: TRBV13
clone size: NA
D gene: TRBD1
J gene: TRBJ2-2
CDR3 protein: CASSLYRDRGTGELFF
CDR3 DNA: TGTGCCAGCAGCTTATACCGGGACAGGGGCACCGGGGAGCTGTTTTTT

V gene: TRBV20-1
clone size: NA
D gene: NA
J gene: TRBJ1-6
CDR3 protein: CSASSAGPSYNSPLHF
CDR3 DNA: TGCAGTGCTAGTTCGGCAGGGCCCTCCTATAATTCACCCCTCCACTTT

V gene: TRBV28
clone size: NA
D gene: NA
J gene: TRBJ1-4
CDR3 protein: CASSLRRQEKLFF
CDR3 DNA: TGTGCCAGCAGTTTACGTAGACAGGAAAAACTGTTTTTT

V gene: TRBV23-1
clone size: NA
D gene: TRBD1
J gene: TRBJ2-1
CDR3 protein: CASGPTGEEYNEQFF
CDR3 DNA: TGCGCCAGCGGACCAACAGGGGAAGAGTACAATGAGCAGTTCTTC

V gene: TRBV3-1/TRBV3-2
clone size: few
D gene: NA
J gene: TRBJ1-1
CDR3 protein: CASSQDTWGRRNTEAFF
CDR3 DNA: TGTGCCAGCAGCCAAGATACGTGGGGGAGGAGAAACACTGAAGCTTTCTTT

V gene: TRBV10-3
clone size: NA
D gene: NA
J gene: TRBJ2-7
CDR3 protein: CAISESERLHYEQYF
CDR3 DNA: TGTGCCATCAGTGAGAGCGAGCGGTTACATTACGAGCAGTACTTC

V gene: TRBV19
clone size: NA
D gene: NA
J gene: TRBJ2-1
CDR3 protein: CASTGGAGLGNEQFF
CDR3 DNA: TGTGCCAGTACGGGCGGGGCAGGCCTTGGCAATGAGCAGTTCTTC

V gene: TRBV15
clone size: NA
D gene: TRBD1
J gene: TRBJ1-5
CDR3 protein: CATSRIGQGIQPQHF
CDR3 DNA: TGTGCCACCAGCAGAATCGGACAGGGTATACAGCCCCAGCATTTT

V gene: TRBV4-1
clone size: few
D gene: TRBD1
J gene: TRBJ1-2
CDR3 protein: CASSPPGQGFPNYGYTF
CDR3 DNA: TGCGCCAGCAGCCCTCCGGGACAGGGATTCCCTAACTATGGCTACACCTTC

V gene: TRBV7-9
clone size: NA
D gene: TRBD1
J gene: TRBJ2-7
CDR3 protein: CASSFWAGGSYEQYF
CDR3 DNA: TGTGCCAGCAGCTTTTGGGCAGGGGGTAGCTACGAGCAGTACTTC

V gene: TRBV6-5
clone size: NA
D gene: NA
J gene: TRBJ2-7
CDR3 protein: CASRGQYLVYEQYF
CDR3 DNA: TGTGCCAGCAGAGGACAGTATTTGGTCTACGAGCAGTACTTC

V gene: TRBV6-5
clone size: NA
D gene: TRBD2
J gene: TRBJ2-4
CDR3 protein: CASTASGENIQYF
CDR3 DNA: TGTGCCAGCACAGCTAGCGGGGAAAACATTCAGTACTTC

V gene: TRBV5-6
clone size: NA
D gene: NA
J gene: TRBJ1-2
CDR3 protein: CASSLAQVRPGYGYTF
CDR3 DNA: TGTGCCAGCAGCTTGGCCCAGGTTAGGCCTGGCTATGGCTACACCTTC

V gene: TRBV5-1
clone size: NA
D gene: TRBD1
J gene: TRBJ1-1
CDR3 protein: CASSSQGGSNTEAFF
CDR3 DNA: TGCGCCAGCAGCTCGCAGGGGGGCTCGAACACTGAAGCTTTCTTT

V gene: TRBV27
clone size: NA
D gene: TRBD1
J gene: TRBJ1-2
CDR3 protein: CASSWGQGNYGYTF
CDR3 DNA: TGTGCCAGCAGCTGGGGACAGGGAAACTATGGCTACACCTTC

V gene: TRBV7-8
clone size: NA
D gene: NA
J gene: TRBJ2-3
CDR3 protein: CASSSRSGDTQYF
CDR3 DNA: TGTGCCAGCAGCTCGCGCTCGGGAGATACGCAGTATTTT

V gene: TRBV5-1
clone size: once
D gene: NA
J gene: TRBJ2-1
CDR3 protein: CASSLTGQYNEQFF
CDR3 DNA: TGCGCCAGCAGCTTAACAGGGCAGTACAATGAGCAGTTCTTC

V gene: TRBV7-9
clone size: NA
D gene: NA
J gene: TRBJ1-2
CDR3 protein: CASSQQGNGGYTF
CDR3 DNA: TGTGCCAGCAGCCAGCAGGGGAATGGTGGCTACACCTTC

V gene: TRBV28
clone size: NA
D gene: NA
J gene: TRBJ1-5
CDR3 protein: CASSFPIRVQPQHF
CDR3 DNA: TGTGCCAGCAGTTTCCCTATCCGAGTCCAGCCCCAGCATTTT

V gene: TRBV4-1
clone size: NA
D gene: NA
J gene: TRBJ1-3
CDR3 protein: CASSLSSQGFSGNTIYF
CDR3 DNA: TGCGCCAGCAGCCTTTCGTCCCAGGGGTTCTCTGGAAACACCATATATTTT

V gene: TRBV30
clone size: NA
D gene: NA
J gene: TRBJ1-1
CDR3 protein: CAWSNPGRGVEAFF
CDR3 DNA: TGTGCCTGGAGTAATCCAGGGCGTGGAGTTGAAGCTTTCTTT

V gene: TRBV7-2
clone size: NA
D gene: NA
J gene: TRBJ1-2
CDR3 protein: CASSQTLSQGNYGYTF
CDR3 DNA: TGTGCCAGCAGCCAAACGCTGAGCCAGGGAAACTATGGCTACACCTTC

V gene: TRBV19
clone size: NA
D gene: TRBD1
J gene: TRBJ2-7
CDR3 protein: CASSDGTGPYEQYF
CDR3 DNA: TGTGCCAGTAGTGACGGGACAGGGCCATACGAGCAGTACTTC

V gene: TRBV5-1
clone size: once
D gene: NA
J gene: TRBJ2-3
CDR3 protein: CASSLDPNTDTQYF
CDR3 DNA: TGCGCCAGCAGCTTGGATCCAAACACAGATACGCAGTATTTT

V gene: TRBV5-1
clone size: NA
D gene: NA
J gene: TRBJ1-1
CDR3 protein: CASSLELRGGTEAFF
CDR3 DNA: TGCGCCAGCAGCTTGGAGTTAAGGGGAGGCACTGAAGCTTTCTTT

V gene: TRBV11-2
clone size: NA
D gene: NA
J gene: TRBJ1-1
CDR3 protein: CASSWDKIEAFF
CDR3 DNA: TGTGCCAGCAGTTGGGACAAGATTGAAGCTTTCTTT

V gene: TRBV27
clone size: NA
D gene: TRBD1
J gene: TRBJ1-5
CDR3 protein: CASSPTTGVRHQPQHF
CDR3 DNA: TGTGCCAGCAGTCCAACAACAGGGGTTAGGCATCAGCCCCAGCATTTT

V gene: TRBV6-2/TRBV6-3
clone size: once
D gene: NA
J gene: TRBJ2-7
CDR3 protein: CASSYARGPYEQYF
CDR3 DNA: TGTGCCAGCAGTTACGCCAGGGGCCCCTACGAGCAGTACTTC

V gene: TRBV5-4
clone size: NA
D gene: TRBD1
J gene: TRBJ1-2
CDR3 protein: CASSLDRAPGYTF
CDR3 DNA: TGTGCCAGCAGCTTAGACAGGGCCCCCGGCTACACCTTC

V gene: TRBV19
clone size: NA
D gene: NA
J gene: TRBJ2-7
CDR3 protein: CASSRRQVLDEQYF
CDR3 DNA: TGTGCCAGTAGCCGTCGGCAGGTCCTTGACGAGCAGTACTTC

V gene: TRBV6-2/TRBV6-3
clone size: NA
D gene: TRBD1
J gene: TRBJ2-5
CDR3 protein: CASSWGTVSQETQYF
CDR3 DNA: TGTGCCAGCAGTTGGGGGACAGTTTCACAAGAGACCCAGTACTTC

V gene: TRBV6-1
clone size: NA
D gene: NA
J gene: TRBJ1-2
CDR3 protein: CASSEEITGYYGYTF
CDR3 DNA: TGTGCCAGCAGTGAAGAAATTACAGGGTACTATGGCTACACCTTC

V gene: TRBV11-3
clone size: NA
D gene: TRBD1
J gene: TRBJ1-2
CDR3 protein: CASSFISGGTVYGYTF
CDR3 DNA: TGTGCCAGCAGCTTTATAAGTGGAGGGACAGTCTATGGCTACACCTTC

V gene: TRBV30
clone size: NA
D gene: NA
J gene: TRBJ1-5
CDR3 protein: CAWSVAIRGAQHF
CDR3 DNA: TGTGCCTGGAGTGTCGCTATCCGGGGGGCCCAGCATTTT

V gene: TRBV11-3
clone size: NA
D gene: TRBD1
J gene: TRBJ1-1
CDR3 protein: CASSLDRGVPDRERTEAFF
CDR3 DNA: TGTGCCAGCAGCTTAGATCGTGGGGTACCGGACAGGGAAAGGACTGAAGCTTTCTTT

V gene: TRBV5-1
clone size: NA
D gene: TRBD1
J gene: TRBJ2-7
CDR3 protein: CASSSPGQVYEQYF
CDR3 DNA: TGCGCCAGCAGCTCACCGGGACAGGTTTACGAGCAGTACTTC

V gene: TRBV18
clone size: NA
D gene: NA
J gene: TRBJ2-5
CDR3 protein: CASSFGQQETQYF
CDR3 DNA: TGTGCCAGCTCATTCGGTCAACAAGAGACCCAGTACTTC

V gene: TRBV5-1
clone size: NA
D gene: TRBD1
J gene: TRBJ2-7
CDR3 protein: CASSTGTGAFYEQYF
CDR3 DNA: TGCGCCAGCAGCACGGGGACAGGGGCGTTCTACGAGCAGTACTTC

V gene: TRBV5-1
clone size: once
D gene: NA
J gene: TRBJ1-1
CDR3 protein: CASSDDRSNTEAFF
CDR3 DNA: TGCGCCAGCAGCGATGACAGGTCGAACACTGAAGCTTTCTTT

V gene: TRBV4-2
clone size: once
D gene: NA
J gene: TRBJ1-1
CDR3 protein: CASSSGGNTEAFF
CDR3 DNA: TGTGCCAGCAGCAGTGGAGGGAACACTGAAGCTTTCTTT

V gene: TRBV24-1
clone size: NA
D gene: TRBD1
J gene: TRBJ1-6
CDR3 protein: CATSDLFGQGDSPLHF
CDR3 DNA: TGTGCCACCAGTGACCTATTTGGACAGGGAGACTCACCCCTCCACTTT

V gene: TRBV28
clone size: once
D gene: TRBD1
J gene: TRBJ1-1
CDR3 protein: CASSLTGGTTEAFF
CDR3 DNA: TGTGCCAGCAGTTTGACAGGGGGAACCACTGAAGCTTTCTTT

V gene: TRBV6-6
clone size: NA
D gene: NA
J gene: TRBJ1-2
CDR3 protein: CASSYSGGSDGYTF
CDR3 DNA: TGTGCCAGCAGTTACTCGGGGGGTTCGGATGGCTACACCTTC

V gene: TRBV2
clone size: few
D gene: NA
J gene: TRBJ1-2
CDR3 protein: CASIVGANYGYTF
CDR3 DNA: TGTGCCAGCATTGTAGGGGCTAACTATGGCTACACCTTC

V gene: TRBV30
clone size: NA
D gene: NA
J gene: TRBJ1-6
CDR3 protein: CAWTRDNSPLHF
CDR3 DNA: TGTGCCTGGACCAGGGATAATTCACCCCTCCACTTT

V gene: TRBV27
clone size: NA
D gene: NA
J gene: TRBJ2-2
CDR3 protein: CASSATTAADTGELFF
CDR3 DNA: TGTGCCAGCAGTGCGACGACGGCCGCGGACACCGGGGAGCTGTTTTTT

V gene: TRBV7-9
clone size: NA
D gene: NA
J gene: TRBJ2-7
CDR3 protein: CASSHHSDTSSYEQYF
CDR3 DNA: TGTGCCAGCAGCCACCACTCGGACACGAGCTCCTACGAGCAGTACTTC

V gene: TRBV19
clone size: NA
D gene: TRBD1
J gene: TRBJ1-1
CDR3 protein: CASSPPGQVNTEAFF
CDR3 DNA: TGTGCCAGTAGCCCACCGGGACAGGTGAACACTGAAGCTTTCTTT

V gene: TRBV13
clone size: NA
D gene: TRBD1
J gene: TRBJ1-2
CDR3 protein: CASSARTGEDYGYTF
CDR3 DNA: TGTGCCAGCAGCGCCAGGACAGGGGAAGACTATGGCTACACCTTC